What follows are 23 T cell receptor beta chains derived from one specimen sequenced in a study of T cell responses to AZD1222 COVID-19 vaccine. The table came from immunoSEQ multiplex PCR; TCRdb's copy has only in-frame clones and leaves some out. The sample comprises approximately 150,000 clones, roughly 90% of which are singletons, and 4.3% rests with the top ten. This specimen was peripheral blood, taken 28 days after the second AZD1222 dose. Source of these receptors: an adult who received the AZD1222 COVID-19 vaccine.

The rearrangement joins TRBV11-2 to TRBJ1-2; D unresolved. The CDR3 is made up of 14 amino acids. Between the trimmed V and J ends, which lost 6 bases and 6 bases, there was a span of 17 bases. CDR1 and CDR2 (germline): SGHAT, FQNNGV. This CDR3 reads CASSSTGGVHGYTF. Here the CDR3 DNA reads TGTGCCAGCAGTTCTACGGGTGGGGTACATGGCTACACCTTC.

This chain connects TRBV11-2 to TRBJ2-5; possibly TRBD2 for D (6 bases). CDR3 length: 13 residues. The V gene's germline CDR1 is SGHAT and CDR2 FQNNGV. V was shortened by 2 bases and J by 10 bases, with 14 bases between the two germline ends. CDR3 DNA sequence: TGTGCCAGCAGCTTAATCCCCGGGAGTAGCCAGTACTTC. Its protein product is CASSLIPGSSQYF.

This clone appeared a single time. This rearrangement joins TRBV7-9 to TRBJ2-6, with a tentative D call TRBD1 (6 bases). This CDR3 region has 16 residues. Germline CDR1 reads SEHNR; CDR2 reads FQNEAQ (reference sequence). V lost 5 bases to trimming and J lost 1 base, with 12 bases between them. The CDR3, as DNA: TGTGCCAGCAGCCGGACAGCAGATTCTGGGGCCAACGTCCTGACTTTC. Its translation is CASSRTADSGANVLTF. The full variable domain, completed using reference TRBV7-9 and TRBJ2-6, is DTGVSQNPRHKITKRGQNVTFRCDPISEHNRLYWYRQTLGQGPEFLTYFQNEAQLEKSRLLSDRFSAERPKGSFSTLEIQRTEQGDSAMYLCASSRTADSGANVLTFGAGSRLTVL.

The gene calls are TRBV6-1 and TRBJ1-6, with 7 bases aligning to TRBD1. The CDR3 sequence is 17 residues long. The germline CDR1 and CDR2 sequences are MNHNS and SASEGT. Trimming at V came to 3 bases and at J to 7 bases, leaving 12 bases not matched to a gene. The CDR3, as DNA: TGTGCCAGCAGTGAGCGGAGGACAGGCTCGCAGAATTCACCCCTCCACTTT. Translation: CASSERRTGSQNSPLHF.

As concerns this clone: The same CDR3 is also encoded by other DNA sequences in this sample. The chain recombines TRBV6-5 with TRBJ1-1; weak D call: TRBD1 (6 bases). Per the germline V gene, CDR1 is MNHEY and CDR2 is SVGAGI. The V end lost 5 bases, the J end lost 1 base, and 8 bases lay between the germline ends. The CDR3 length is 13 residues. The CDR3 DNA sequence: TGTGCCAGCAGTCAGGGACAGAACACTGAAGCTTTCTTT. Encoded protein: CASSQGQNTEAFF.

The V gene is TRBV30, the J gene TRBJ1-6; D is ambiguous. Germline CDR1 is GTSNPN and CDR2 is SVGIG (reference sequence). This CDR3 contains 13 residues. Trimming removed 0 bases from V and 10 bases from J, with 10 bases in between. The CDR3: CAWSVGKSSPLHF. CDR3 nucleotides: TGTGCCTGGAGTGTGGGGAAGAGCTCACCCCTCCACTTT.

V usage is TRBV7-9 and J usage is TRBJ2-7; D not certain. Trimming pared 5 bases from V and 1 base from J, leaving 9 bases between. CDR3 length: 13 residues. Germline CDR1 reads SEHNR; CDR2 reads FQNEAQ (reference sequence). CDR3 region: CASSPLVSYEQYF. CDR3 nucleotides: TGTGCCAGCAGCCCCCTCGTGTCCTACGAGCAGTACTTC.

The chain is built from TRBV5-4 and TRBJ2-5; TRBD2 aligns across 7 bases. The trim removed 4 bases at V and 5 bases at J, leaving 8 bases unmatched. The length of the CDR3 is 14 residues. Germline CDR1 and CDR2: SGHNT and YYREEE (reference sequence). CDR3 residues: CASSPQGGSETQYF. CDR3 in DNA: TGTGCCAGCAGCCCCCAGGGAGGGTCGGAGACCCAGTACTTC. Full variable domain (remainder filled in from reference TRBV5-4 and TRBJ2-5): ETGVTQSPTHLIKTRGQQVTLRCSSQSGHNTVSWYQQALGQGPQFIFQYYREEENGRGNFPPRFSGLQFPNYSSELNVNALELDDSALYLCASSPQGGSETQYFGPGTRLLVL.

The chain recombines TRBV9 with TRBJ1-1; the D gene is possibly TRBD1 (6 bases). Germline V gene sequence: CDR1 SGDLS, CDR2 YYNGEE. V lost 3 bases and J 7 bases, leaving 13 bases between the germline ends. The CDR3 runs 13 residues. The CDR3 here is CASSDRQAGEAFF. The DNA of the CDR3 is TGTGCCAGCAGCGATAGACAGGCGGGTGAAGCTTTCTTT. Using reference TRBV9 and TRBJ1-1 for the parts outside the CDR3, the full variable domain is DSGVTQTPKHLITATGQRVTLRCSPRSGDLSVYWYQQSLDQGLQFLIQYYNGEERAKGNILERFSAQQFPDLHSELNLSSLELGDSALYFCASSDRQAGEAFFGQGTRLTVV.

CDR3 amino acids: CAWSSGLGQSYNEQFF. CDR3 DNA: TGTGCCTGGAGTTCAGGGCTTGGCCAGTCCTACAATGAGCAGTTCTTC. The rearrangement joins TRBV30 to TRBJ2-1; tentatively, D is TRBD1 (5 bases). Trimming pared 2 bases from V and 1 base from J, leaving 15 bases between. This CDR3 is 16 amino acids long. In germline, CDR1 is GTSNPN, CDR2 SVGIG (reference sequence).

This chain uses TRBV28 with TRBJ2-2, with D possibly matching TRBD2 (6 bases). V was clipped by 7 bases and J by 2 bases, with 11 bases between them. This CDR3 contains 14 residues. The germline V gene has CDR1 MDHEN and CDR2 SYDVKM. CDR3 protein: CASTPGGNTGELFF. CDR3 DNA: TGTGCCAGCACTCCCGGGGGTAACACCGGGGAGCTGTTTTTT.

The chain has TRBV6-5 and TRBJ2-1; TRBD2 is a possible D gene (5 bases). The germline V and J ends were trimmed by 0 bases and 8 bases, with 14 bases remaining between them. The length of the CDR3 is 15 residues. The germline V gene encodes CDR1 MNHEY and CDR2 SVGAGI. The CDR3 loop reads CASSYSLGGLDEQFF. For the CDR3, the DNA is TGTGCCAGCAGTTACTCGTTGGGTGGACTTGATGAGCAGTTCTTC.

The CDR3: CASGSSGADTQYF. The CDR3 DNA sequence: TGTGCTAGTGGTTCCTCGGGGGCAGATACGCAGTATTTT. J is TRBJ2-3 and V is TRBV12-5, with a possible D match to TRBD2 (6 bases). CDR3 size: 13 residues. Trimming stripped 4 bases from V and 4 bases from J, with 9 bases between. Per germline, CDR1 LGHNT and CDR2 FRNRAP.

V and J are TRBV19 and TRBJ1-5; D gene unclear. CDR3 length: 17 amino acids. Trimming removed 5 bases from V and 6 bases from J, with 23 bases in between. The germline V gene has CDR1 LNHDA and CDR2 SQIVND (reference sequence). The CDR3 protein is CASSVSPGMSLRQPQHF. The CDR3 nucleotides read TGTGCCAGTAGTGTCTCTCCAGGTATGTCACTACGTCAGCCCCAGCATTTT.

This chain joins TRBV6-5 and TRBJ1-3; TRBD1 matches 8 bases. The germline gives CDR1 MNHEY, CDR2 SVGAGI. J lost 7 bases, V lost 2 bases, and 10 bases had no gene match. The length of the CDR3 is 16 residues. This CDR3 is CASSYSSGQGRNTIYF. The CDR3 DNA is TGTGCCAGCAGTTACAGTTCAGGACAGGGCCGGAACACCATATATTTT.

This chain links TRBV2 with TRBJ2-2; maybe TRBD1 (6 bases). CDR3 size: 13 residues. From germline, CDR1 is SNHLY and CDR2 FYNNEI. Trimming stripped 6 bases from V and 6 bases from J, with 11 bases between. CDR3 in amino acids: CASRLTGAGELFF. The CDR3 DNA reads TGTGCCAGCAGATTGACAGGCGCCGGGGAGCTGTTTTTT.

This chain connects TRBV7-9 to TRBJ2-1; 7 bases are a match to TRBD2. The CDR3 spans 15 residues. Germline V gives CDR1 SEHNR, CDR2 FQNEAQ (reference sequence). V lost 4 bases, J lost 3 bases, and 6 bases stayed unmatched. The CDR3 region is CASSSRLAVYNEQFF. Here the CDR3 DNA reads TGTGCCAGCAGCTCCAGACTAGCCGTCTACAATGAGCAGTTCTTC.

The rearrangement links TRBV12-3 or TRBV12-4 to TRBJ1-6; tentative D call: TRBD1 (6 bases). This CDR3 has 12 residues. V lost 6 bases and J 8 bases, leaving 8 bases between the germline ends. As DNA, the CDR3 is TGTGCCAGCAGACGACAGGATTCACCCCTCCACTTT. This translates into CASRRQDSPLHF.

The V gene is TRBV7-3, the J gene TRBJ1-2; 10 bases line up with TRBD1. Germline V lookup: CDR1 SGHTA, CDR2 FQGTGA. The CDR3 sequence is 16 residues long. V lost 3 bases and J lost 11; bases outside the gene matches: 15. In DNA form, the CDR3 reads TGTGCCAGCAGCTTTACCCGGGGACAGGGGCCGTGGGGGTACACCTTC. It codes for CASSFTRGQGPWGYTF.

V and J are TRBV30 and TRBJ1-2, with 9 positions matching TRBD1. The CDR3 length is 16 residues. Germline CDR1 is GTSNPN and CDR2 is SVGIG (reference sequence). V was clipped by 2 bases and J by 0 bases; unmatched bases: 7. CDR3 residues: CAWSPGTGKANYGYTF. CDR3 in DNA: TGTGCCTGGAGTCCCGGGACAGGGAAGGCTAACTATGGCTACACCTTC.

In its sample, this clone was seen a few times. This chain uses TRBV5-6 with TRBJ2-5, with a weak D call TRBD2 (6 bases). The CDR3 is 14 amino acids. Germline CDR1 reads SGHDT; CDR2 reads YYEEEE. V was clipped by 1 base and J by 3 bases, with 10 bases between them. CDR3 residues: CASSLWGEKETQYF. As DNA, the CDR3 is TGTGCCAGCAGCTTGTGGGGGGAAAAAGAGACCCAGTACTTC.

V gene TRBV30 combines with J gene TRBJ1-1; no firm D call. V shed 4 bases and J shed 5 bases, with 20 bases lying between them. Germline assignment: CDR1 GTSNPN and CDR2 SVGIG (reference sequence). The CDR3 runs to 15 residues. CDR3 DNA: TGTGCCTGGAAATCGGGTGTGTACAGTTGGACTGAAGCTTTCTTT. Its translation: CAWKSGVYSWTEAFF.

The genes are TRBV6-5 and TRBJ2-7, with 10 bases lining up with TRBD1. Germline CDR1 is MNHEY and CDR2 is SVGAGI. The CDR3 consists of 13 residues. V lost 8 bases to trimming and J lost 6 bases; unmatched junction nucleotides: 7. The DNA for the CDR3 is TGTGCCAGCGGCCGGGACAGGGGAGGCGAGCAGTACTTC. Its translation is CASGRDRGGEQYF.